The text below deals with one T cell receptor beta chain. This sample stems from a study of blood T cell repertoires in COVID-19. Overall study context: T cells, B-cell-depleted T cells, or PBMCs supplied cDNA or gDNA.

This CDR3 has 14 residues. With 4 bases clipped from V and 10 bases from J, the junction kept 7 bases outside the gene matches. CDR1 and CDR2 (germline): SGHNT, YYREEE (reference sequence). TCRdb's copy holds only in-frame clones and misses some; the assay was immunoSEQ multiplex PCR. The table lists around 340,000 clones, 65% to 90% of them singletons, with about 4.2% in the top ten. Allocation to cohorts depended on clinical history reported by the participants. The sequencing input was PBMCs or T cells enriched from blood (not recorded which). This receptor was taken from a woman aged 40 to 50 with acute COVID-19. The chain combines TRBV5-4 with TRBJ1-4; 10 bases line up with TRBD1. The CDR3 reads CASSPGQGKGKLFF. CDR3 DNA: TGTGCCAGCAGCCCGGGACAGGGGAAAGGAAAACTGTTTTTT.